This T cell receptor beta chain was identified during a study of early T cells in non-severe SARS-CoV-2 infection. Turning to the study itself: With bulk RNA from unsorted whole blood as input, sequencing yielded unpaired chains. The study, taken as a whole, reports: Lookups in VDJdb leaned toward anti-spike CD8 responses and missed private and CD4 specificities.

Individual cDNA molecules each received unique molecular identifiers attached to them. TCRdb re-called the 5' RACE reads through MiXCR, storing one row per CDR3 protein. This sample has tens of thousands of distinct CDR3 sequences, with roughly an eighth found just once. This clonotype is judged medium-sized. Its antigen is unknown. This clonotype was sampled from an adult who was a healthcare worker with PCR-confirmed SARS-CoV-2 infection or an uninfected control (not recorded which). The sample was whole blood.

The CDR3 DNA sequence: TGTGCCAGTCGGGGCGGGGCAGGGGGTGAAAATGAGCAGTTCTTC. It yields the protein CASRGGAGGENEQFF. This chain joins TRBV19 and TRBJ2-1; perhaps TRBD1 as D (7 bases). Trimming removed 8 bases from V and 7 bases from J, with 21 bases in between. Germline V gene lookup returns CDR1 LNHDA and CDR2 SQIVND (reference sequence). CDR3 length: 15 residues.